The T cell receptor beta chain described here comes from a study of blood T cell repertoires in COVID-19. Background on the study: Samples came from the United States, Italy and Spain, spanning acute and convalescent COVID-19. Sample material is recorded as cDNA or gDNA derived from T cells, B-cell-depleted T cells, or PBMCs.

In the authors' methods: Amplified reference gene primers provided the basis for estimating nucleated cell counts. Assay: immunoSEQ multiplex PCR; the TCRdb copy retains only in-frame clones and omits some. V, J and clone size are those of that table, while D and trimming were read from the DNA. The table shows about 270,000 clones, with roughly 86% occurring only once. The J segment lost 2 bases and the V segment lost 3 bases, leaving 8 bases of the junction unmatched. The CDR3 is 16 amino acids. Germline CDR1 and CDR2: ENHRY and SYGVKD. The sequencing input was peripheral blood. The chain carries TRBV10-3 and TRBJ2-7; 9 bases agree with TRBD2. The origin of this receptor is a man aged 40-55 years with active or convalescent COVID-19. CDR3 protein: CAISEGLAGAAYEQYF. The DNA for the CDR3 is TGTGCCATCAGTGAAGGGTTAGCGGGGGCCGCCTACGAGCAGTACTTC.